The rows below give T cell receptor beta chains drawn from one sample of a study of control samples from healthy donors and cancer patients. Clones were sequenced by immunoSEQ multiplex PCR, and TCRdb holds only the in-frame ones, with some missing. The sample lists over 80,000 clones, roughly 78% seen once, with roughly 2% in the top ten. Sequences were obtained from blood. These receptors originate from a man aged 60 to 75 in good health. The CDR3 runs from the conserved cysteine through the conserved F or W. D genes are given only for firm matches. A row's size may be missing; if present it is once, few, many or a size class.

abundance: -
v_gene: TRBV5-1
d_gene: TRBD2
j_gene: TRBJ2-3
CDR3aa: CASSLRGTSGGAGGTQYF
CDR3nt: TGCGCCAGCAGCTTGCGGGGGACTAGCGGGGGGGCCGGGGGTACGCAGTATTTT

abundance: few
v_gene: TRBV5-4
d_gene: TRBD2
j_gene: TRBJ2-7
CDR3aa: CASSLLSGGPPYEQYF
CDR3nt: TGTGCCAGCAGCCTGCTTAGCGGGGGGCCACCCTACGAGCAGTACTTC

abundance: -
v_gene: TRBV7-8
d_gene: -
j_gene: TRBJ2-5
CDR3aa: CASSPQGVGETQYF
CDR3nt: TGTGCCAGCAGCCCACAGGGCGTCGGGGAGACCCAGTACTTC

abundance: -
v_gene: TRBV10-3
d_gene: TRBD1
j_gene: TRBJ1-2
CDR3aa: CAIRTGGDGYTF
CDR3nt: TGTGCCATCAGGACAGGGGGGGATGGCTACACCTTC

abundance: -
v_gene: TRBV4-1
d_gene: TRBD2
j_gene: TRBJ2-7
CDR3aa: CASSPGLAGDYEQYF
CDR3nt: TGCGCCAGCAGCCCGGGACTAGCGGGGGACTACGAGCAGTACTTC

abundance: -
v_gene: TRBV2
d_gene: TRBD1
j_gene: TRBJ2-1
CDR3aa: CASTSGQGAINEQFF
CDR3nt: TGTGCCAGCACCTCGGGACAGGGGGCCATCAATGAGCAGTTCTTC

abundance: -
v_gene: TRBV10-3
d_gene: TRBD1
j_gene: TRBJ2-4
CDR3aa: CAISDPGTGVSKNIQYF
CDR3nt: TGTGCCATCAGTGATCCCGGGACAGGGGTATCCAAAAACATTCAGTACTTC

abundance: -
v_gene: TRBV4-2
d_gene: TRBD1
j_gene: TRBJ2-5
CDR3aa: CASSQFGQGETQYF
CDR3nt: TGTGCCAGCAGCCAATTCGGACAGGGGGAGACCCAGTACTTC

abundance: -
v_gene: TRBV6-4
d_gene: TRBD1
j_gene: TRBJ1-6
CDR3aa: CASSDSTGGSPLHF
CDR3nt: TGTGCCAGCAGTGACTCGACAGGGGGTTCACCCCTCCACTTT

abundance: -
v_gene: TRBV7-8
d_gene: -
j_gene: TRBJ1-5
CDR3aa: CASRRGARSNQPQHF
CDR3nt: TGTGCCAGCAGGAGAGGGGCTCGGAGCAATCAGCCCCAGCATTTT

abundance: once
v_gene: TRBV24-1
d_gene: -
j_gene: TRBJ1-5
CDR3aa: CATSDRGSLNQPQHF
CDR3nt: TGTGCCACCAGTGACCGGGGTTCGCTCAATCAGCCCCAGCATTTT

abundance: -
v_gene: TRBV5-1
d_gene: -
j_gene: TRBJ2-1
CDR3aa: CASSLGGGAGYNEQFF
CDR3nt: TGCGCCAGCAGCTTGGGGGGCGGGGCGGGCTACAATGAGCAGTTCTTC

abundance: -
v_gene: TRBV28
d_gene: TRBD1
j_gene: TRBJ1-1
CDR3aa: CASSLLGQGDTEAFF
CDR3nt: TGTGCCAGCAGTTTATTGGGACAGGGGGACACTGAAGCTTTCTTT

abundance: -
v_gene: TRBV7-2
d_gene: TRBD2
j_gene: TRBJ2-7
CDR3aa: CASSTTSGTGEQYF
CDR3nt: TGTGCCAGCAGCACCACTAGCGGGACTGGTGAGCAGTACTTC

abundance: -
v_gene: TRBV5-6
d_gene: -
j_gene: TRBJ1-5
CDR3aa: CASSLSGYQPQHF
CDR3nt: TGTGCCAGCAGCTTGTCAGGATATCAGCCCCAGCATTTT

abundance: -
v_gene: TRBV5-1
d_gene: -
j_gene: TRBJ1-2
CDR3aa: CASSLASGGGGYGYTF
CDR3nt: TGCGCCAGCAGCTTGGCCTCGGGCGGGGGCGGCTATGGCTACACCTTC

abundance: -
v_gene: TRBV28
d_gene: TRBD2
j_gene: TRBJ2-1
CDR3aa: CASSLWRLAGGRGGYNEQFF
CDR3nt: TGTGCCAGCAGTTTATGGCGGCTAGCGGGAGGGAGAGGAGGCTACAATGAGCAGTTCTTC

abundance: -
v_gene: TRBV19
d_gene: -
j_gene: TRBJ2-5
CDR3aa: CASIARDFWGKETQYF
CDR3nt: TGTGCCAGTATCGCCCGGGACTTCTGGGGGAAAGAGACCCAGTACTTC

abundance: few
v_gene: TRBV6-5
d_gene: TRBD2
j_gene: TRBJ2-7
CDR3aa: CASRGAGASYEQYF
CDR3nt: TGTGCCAGTAGAGGGGCGGGAGCCTCCTACGAGCAGTACTTC

abundance: -
v_gene: TRBV5-5
d_gene: -
j_gene: TRBJ1-2
CDR3aa: CASSFELNYGYTF
CDR3nt: TGTGCCAGCAGCTTCGAGTTAAACTATGGCTACACCTTC

abundance: -
v_gene: TRBV27
d_gene: -
j_gene: TRBJ1-2
CDR3aa: CATLGNYGYTF
CDR3nt: TGTGCCACCCTGGGAAATTATGGCTACACCTTC

abundance: -
v_gene: TRBV29-1
d_gene: -
j_gene: TRBJ2-7
CDR3aa: CSVELWADSVYEQYF
CDR3nt: TGCAGCGTTGAACTCTGGGCAGACTCGGTCTACGAGCAGTACTTC

abundance: few
v_gene: TRBV6-5
d_gene: -
j_gene: TRBJ1-2
CDR3aa: CASSYDMFTYGYTF
CDR3nt: TGTGCCAGCAGTTACGATATGTTCACCTATGGCTACACCTTC

abundance: few
v_gene: TRBV9
d_gene: -
j_gene: TRBJ1-1
CDR3aa: CASSVGAGSPREAFF
CDR3nt: TGTGCCAGCAGCGTGGGGGCAGGCAGTCCCCGGGAAGCTTTCTTT

abundance: -
v_gene: TRBV19
d_gene: -
j_gene: TRBJ1-3
CDR3aa: CASIALNSGNTIYF
CDR3nt: TGTGCCAGTATAGCACTGAACTCTGGAAACACCATATATTTT

abundance: -
v_gene: TRBV21-1
d_gene: -
j_gene: TRBJ1-6
CDR3aa: CASSNYRTGGSPLHF
CDR3nt: TGTGCCAGCAGCAATTACCGGACAGGGGGTTCACCCCTCCACTTT

abundance: -
v_gene: TRBV15
d_gene: TRBD2
j_gene: TRBJ2-3
CDR3aa: CATSRGGMFEADTQYF
CDR3nt: TGTGCCACCAGCAGGGGGGGGATGTTTGAGGCAGATACGCAGTATTTT

abundance: -
v_gene: TRBV12-3/TRBV12-4
d_gene: -
j_gene: TRBJ1-2
CDR3aa: CASSFDYGYTF
CDR3nt: TGTGCCAGCAGTTTTGACTATGGCTACACCTTC

abundance: -
v_gene: TRBV7-2
d_gene: -
j_gene: TRBJ1-6
CDR3aa: CASSLVEDSPLHF
CDR3nt: TGTGCCAGCAGCTTAGTAGAAGATTCACCCCTCCACTTT

abundance: -
v_gene: TRBV3-1/TRBV3-2
d_gene: TRBD2
j_gene: TRBJ2-2
CDR3aa: CASSQELLGTSGNTGELFF
CDR3nt: TGTGCCAGCAGCCAAGAATTGTTGGGGACTAGCGGGAACACCGGGGAGCTGTTTTTT

abundance: few
v_gene: TRBV5-1
d_gene: TRBD2
j_gene: TRBJ2-2
CDR3aa: CASSLVVLAGGQNTGELFF
CDR3nt: TGCGCCAGCAGCTTGGTGGTGCTAGCGGGAGGGCAAAACACCGGGGAGCTGTTTTTT

abundance: -
v_gene: TRBV29-1
d_gene: -
j_gene: TRBJ1-2
CDR3aa: CSVGNYGYTF
CDR3nt: TGCAGCGTTGGGAACTATGGCTACACCTTC

abundance: few
v_gene: TRBV19
d_gene: -
j_gene: TRBJ1-4
CDR3aa: CASSNGQINEKLFF
CDR3nt: TGTGCCAGTAGTAACGGACAGATTAATGAAAAACTGTTTTTT

abundance: -
v_gene: TRBV2
d_gene: -
j_gene: TRBJ2-7
CDR3aa: CASNWVRGEQYF
CDR3nt: TGTGCCAGCAATTGGGTGCGGGGCGAGCAGTACTTC

abundance: -
v_gene: TRBV11-3
d_gene: -
j_gene: TRBJ2-5
CDR3aa: CASSKETDTQETQYF
CDR3nt: TGTGCCAGCAGCAAAGAAACGGACACCCAAGAGACCCAGTACTTC

abundance: -
v_gene: TRBV30
d_gene: -
j_gene: TRBJ2-7
CDR3aa: CAWSVQSDREQYF
CDR3nt: TGTGCCTGGAGTGTTCAAAGTGACCGCGAGCAGTACTTC

abundance: -
v_gene: TRBV5-1
d_gene: -
j_gene: TRBJ2-5
CDR3aa: CASSGGDPLGETQYF
CDR3nt: TGCGCCAGCAGCGGCGGGGACCCCTTGGGAGAGACCCAGTACTTC

abundance: -
v_gene: TRBV30
d_gene: -
j_gene: TRBJ2-1
CDR3aa: CAWSARDIYNEQFF
CDR3nt: TGTGCCTGGAGCGCCCGGGACATCTACAATGAGCAGTTCTTC

abundance: -
v_gene: TRBV5-1
d_gene: TRBD2
j_gene: TRBJ2-7
CDR3aa: CASSPGLAGNYEQYF
CDR3nt: TGCGCCAGCAGCCCAGGACTAGCGGGTAACTACGAGCAGTACTTC

abundance: few
v_gene: TRBV6-5
d_gene: TRBD1
j_gene: TRBJ1-6
CDR3aa: CASRGQGNSPLHF
CDR3nt: TGTGCCAGCCGGGGACAGGGTAATTCACCCCTCCACTTT

abundance: -
v_gene: TRBV6-6
d_gene: -
j_gene: TRBJ1-1
CDR3aa: CASSYGGAGTEAFF
CDR3nt: TGTGCCAGCAGTTACGGGGGGGCTGGGACTGAAGCTTTCTTT

abundance: -
v_gene: TRBV30
d_gene: -
j_gene: TRBJ2-6
CDR3aa: CAWSVGAGANVLTF
CDR3nt: TGTGCCTGGAGTGTGGGAGCTGGGGCCAACGTCCTGACTTTC

abundance: -
v_gene: TRBV19
d_gene: -
j_gene: TRBJ1-1
CDR3aa: CASSGMDTTRDGAFF
CDR3nt: TGTGCCAGTAGTGGGATGGACACCACGAGGGATGGAGCTTTCTTT

abundance: -
v_gene: TRBV4-2
d_gene: TRBD2
j_gene: TRBJ2-5
CDR3aa: CASSQEHGGAAETQYF
CDR3nt: TGTGCCAGCAGCCAAGAACACGGGGGGGCCGCTGAGACCCAGTACTTC

abundance: -
v_gene: TRBV15
d_gene: -
j_gene: TRBJ2-3
CDR3aa: CATSREGPSIDTQYF
CDR3nt: TGTGCCACCAGCAGAGAGGGTCCAAGCATCGATACGCAGTATTTT

abundance: -
v_gene: TRBV30
d_gene: -
j_gene: TRBJ1-2
CDR3aa: CAWKEGGKYGYTF
CDR3nt: TGTGCCTGGAAAGAGGGGGGCAAGTATGGCTACACCTTC

abundance: -
v_gene: TRBV3-1/TRBV3-2
d_gene: TRBD2
j_gene: TRBJ2-1
CDR3aa: CASGTTSVNEQFF
CDR3nt: TGTGCCAGCGGGACTACCTCTGTCAATGAGCAGTTCTTC

abundance: -
v_gene: TRBV18
d_gene: TRBD1
j_gene: TRBJ1-1
CDR3aa: CASSPGQGENTEAFF
CDR3nt: TGTGCCAGCTCACCGGGACAGGGGGAGAACACTGAAGCTTTCTTT

abundance: -
v_gene: TRBV29-1
d_gene: -
j_gene: TRBJ2-7
CDR3aa: CSVQGASEGEQYF
CDR3nt: TGCAGCGTGCAGGGCGCCAGCGAAGGCGAGCAGTACTTC

abundance: -
v_gene: TRBV29-1
d_gene: -
j_gene: TRBJ1-2
CDR3aa: CSVVGGGYGYTF
CDR3nt: TGCAGCGTTGTCGGGGGCGGCTATGGCTACACCTTC

abundance: -
v_gene: TRBV29-1
d_gene: TRBD2
j_gene: TRBJ2-1
CDR3aa: CSGKTSGNEQFF
CDR3nt: TGCAGCGGAAAAACTAGCGGCAATGAGCAGTTCTTC